This T cell receptor beta chain appears in the sequencing data of a study of blood T cell repertoires in COVID-19. Clones were sequenced by immunoSEQ multiplex PCR, and TCRdb holds only the in-frame ones, with some missing. The sample has over 9,000 clones; 70% to 90% are singletons. From germline, CDR1 is SGHRS and CDR2 YFSETQ. Trimming removed 1 base from V and 4 bases from J, with 15 bases in between. The CDR3 length is 15 residues. The source is a man aged 55 to 70 with acute or convalescent COVID-19. The rearrangement uses TRBV5-1 and TRBJ2-7; TRBD1 is a possible D gene (5 bases). Sequencing was carried out using peripheral blood. The CDR3 DNA is TGCGCCAGCAGCTTGTTCTCAGGGTCGGGTTACGAGCAGTACTTC. It yields the protein CASSLFSGSGYEQYF.